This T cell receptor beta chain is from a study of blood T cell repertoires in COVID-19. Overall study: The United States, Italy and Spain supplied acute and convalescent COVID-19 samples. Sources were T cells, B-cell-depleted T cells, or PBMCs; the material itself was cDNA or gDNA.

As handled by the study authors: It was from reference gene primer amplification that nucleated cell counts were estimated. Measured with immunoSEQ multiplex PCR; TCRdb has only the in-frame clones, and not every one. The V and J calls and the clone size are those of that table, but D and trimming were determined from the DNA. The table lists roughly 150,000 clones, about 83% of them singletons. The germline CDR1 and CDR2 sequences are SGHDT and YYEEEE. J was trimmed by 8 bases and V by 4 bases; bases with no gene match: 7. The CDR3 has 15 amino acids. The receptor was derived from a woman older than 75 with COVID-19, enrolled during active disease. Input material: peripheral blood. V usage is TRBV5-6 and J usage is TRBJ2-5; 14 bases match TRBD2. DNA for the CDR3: TGTGCCAGCAGCGATGGGACTAGCGGGGGTGGTACCCAGTACTTC. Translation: CASSDGTSGGGTQYF. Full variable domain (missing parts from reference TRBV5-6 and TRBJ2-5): DAGVTQSPTHLIKTRGQQVTLRCSPKSGHDTVSWYQQALGQGPQFIFQYYEEEERQRGNFPDRFSGHQFPNYSSELNVNALLLGDSALYLCASSDGTSGGGTQYFGPGTRLLVL.